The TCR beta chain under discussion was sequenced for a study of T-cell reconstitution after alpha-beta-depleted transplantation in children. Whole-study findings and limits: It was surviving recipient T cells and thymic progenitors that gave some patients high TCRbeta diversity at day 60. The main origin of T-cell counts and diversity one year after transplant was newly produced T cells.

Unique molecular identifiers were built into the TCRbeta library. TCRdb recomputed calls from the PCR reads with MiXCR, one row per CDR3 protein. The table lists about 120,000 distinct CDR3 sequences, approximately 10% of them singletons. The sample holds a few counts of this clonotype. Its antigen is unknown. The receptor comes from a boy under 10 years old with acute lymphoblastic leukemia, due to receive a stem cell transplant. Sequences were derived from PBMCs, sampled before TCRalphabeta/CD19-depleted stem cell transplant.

The CDR3 spells CATGEWGRNQPQHF. The CDR3 DNA sequence: TGTGCCACCGGGGAATGGGGGCGCAATCAGCCCCAGCATTTT. The chain joins TRBV15 to TRBJ1-5, with D perhaps matching TRBD1 (6 bases). Deletions cut 8 bases from V and 2 bases from J, with 13 bases between. CDR3 length equals 14 residues. Per the germline V gene, CDR1 is LNHNV and CDR2 is YYDKDF (reference sequence).